The clone carrying this TCR beta chain has just a few counts. The record originates from a study of regulatory T cells in long-lasting Graves disease. As to time point: newly diagnosed GD, antithyroid drugs for less than 3 months. PBMC-extracted RNA yielded the TCR library. The CDR3 is 14 residues long. Germline V gene data show CDR1 as DFQATT and CDR2 as SNEGSKA (reference sequence). V lost 0 bases to trimming and J lost 3 bases, with 12 bases between them. Arm-PCR of CDR3 regions and iRepertoire HTBI primers were used to build TCR beta libraries. TCRdb used MiXCR to reprocess the multiplex PCR reads, holding one entry per CDR3 protein. Of 500,000 or so distinct CDR3 sequences in the sample, approximately 15% were seen once. These sequences were also reported in another study, on T cells in Graves' hyperthyroidism and ophthalmopathy.

Sequencing was performed on peripheral blood mononuclear cells (PBMCs), taken at new diagnosis, from a patient treated with antithyroid drugs. The chain combines TRBV20-1 with TRBJ2-7, with D maybe TRBD2 (5 bases). The TCR originated in a woman aged 50 to 60 with Graves disease. The CDR3 nucleotides are TGCAGTGCTAGAGATCCCCAAACTAGCTACGAGCAGTACTTC. It translates to CSARDPQTSYEQYF.